This record covers a single TCR beta chain. Its antigen is undetermined. The CDR3 length is 13 residues. Germline CDR1 MNHEY, CDR2 SVGAGI. The V end was cut by 2 bases, the J end by 7 bases, with 9 bases between. Use of 60 Vbeta and 13 Jbeta primers characterized the PCR. Profiling relied on immunoSEQ multiplex PCR, and the TCRdb table lists in-frame clones only, not all of them. The table includes some 48,000 clones, around 80% detected once. Donors were ostensibly healthy at sampling, although undocumented immune exposures were probable. The data belong to a study of cytomegalovirus exposure and HLA in healthy donors. Across the whole study: A prior study identified just under 120 million unique TCR beta sequences from roughly 170 million T cells. Study findings and constraints: The classifier reportedly diagnosed cytomegalovirus status with high specificity and sensitivity. Cytomegalovirus association was assigned to about 150 TCR beta chains.

The V gene is TRBV6-5, the J gene TRBJ2-1; D possibly corresponds to TRBD1 (5 bases). This clonotype was sampled from a man aged 25-45 years in good health and CMV-seropositive. The sample comprised PBMCs. The CDR3 DNA follows: TGTGCCAGCAGTTACCTTAAGGGGAATGAGCAGTTCTTC. Protein product: CASSYLKGNEQFF.